The 11 T cell receptor beta chains below all came from one sample that was sequenced in a study of CD8+CD57+ T cells in acquired aplastic anemia. Profiles of TCR beta VDJ and CDR3 were generated from a genomic DNA template. Via MiXCR, TCRdb re-called the reads, giving one row per CDR3 protein. In the table there are 250,000 to 300,000 distinct CDR3 sequences, roughly 59% of which are singletons. For sequencing, patients were chosen who had shown expansion of CD8+CD57+ cells by flow cytometry. The sample consisted of sorted CD4+, CD8+, or CD8+CD57+ T cells (not recorded which) from PBMCs. The receptors derive from a human donor with aplastic anemia.

In this sample, this clonotype turned up many times. The gene calls are TRBV7-9 and TRBJ2-7; TRBD2 aligns across 8 bases. The CDR3 sequence is 15 residues long. Per the germline V gene, CDR1 is SEHNR and CDR2 is FQNEAQ (reference sequence). V shed 6 bases, J shed 0 bases, and the junction held 7 bases outside the gene matches. The CDR3 coding sequence is TGTGCCAGCAGTTCTTCCGGGGGGGCCTCCTACGAGCAGTACTTC. This gives the protein CASSSSGGASYEQYF.

Concerning this clonotype itself: One end of the junction fails to match germline, which may point to a read error. The rearrangement uses TRBV10-1 and TRBJ2-1; 9 bases match TRBD2. Per germline, CDR1 WNHNN and CDR2 SYGVQD (reference sequence). The CDR3 loop spans 14 amino acids. The CDR3 DNA reads TGTGCCAGCAGGGCAGCGGGAGGTCACGACGAGCAGTTCTTC. Residues: CASRAAGGHDEQFF.

The chain recombines TRBV19 with TRBJ2-5; 8 nucleotides agree with TRBD1. Germline trimming cut 10 bases from V and 5 bases from J; bases unmatched to any gene: 3. From germline, CDR1 is LNHDA and CDR2 SQIVND (reference sequence). CDR3 size: 11 residues. In DNA, the CDR3 is TGTGCCAAACACAGGGGGGAGACCCAGTACTTC. Protein sequence: CAKHRGETQYF. The full variable domain, in which reference TRBV19 and TRBJ2-5 provide the parts outside the CDR3, is DGGITQSPKYLFRKEGQNVTLSCEQNLNHDAMYWYRQDPGQGLRLIYYSQIVNDFQKGDIAEGYSVSREKKESFPLTVTSAQKNPTAFYLCAKHRGETQYFGPGTRLLVL.

V usage is TRBV27 and J usage is TRBJ1-6; 7 bases line up with TRBD1. The V segment lost 8 bases and the J segment 14 bases; nucleotides outside the gene matches: 6. There are 11 residues in the CDR3. Germline V gene data show CDR1 as MNHEY and CDR2 as SMNVEV (reference sequence). CDR3 DNA sequence: TGTGCCAGCGGACAGGACGTGGCCCTCCACTTT. It codes for CASGQDVALHF.

In its sample, this clonotype was seen once. The V gene is TRBV19, the J gene TRBJ1-2; D possibly corresponds to TRBD1 (6 bases). V lost 5 bases, J lost 1 base, and 23 bases lay in between. CDR3 length equals 18 residues. In germline, CDR1 is LNHDA, CDR2 SQIVND (reference sequence). CDR3 protein: CASSPPLYRVRDNYGYTF. In DNA, the CDR3 is TGTGCCAGTAGTCCCCCGTTGTACAGGGTTAGAGATAACTATGGCTACACCTTC.

Comments on this clonotype: Mismatch with germline at one junction end may stem from a read error. This chain uses TRBV6-5 with TRBJ1-1; 8 nucleotides match TRBD1. CDR3 length equals 14 residues. CDR1 MNHEY and CDR2 SVGAGI come from the germline V gene. The DNA for the CDR3 is TGTGCCAACAGCTTTGGACAGGGCGTCACTGAAGCTATCTTT. This translates into CANSFGQGVTEAIF.

The chain couples TRBV2 to TRBJ1-3, with D possibly being TRBD1 (5 bases). The CDR3 sequence is 15 residues long. Looked up from germline, CDR1 is SNHLY and CDR2 is FYNNEI. The germline V and J ends were trimmed by 7 bases and 1 base, with 14 bases remaining between them. The CDR3 region is CASTGPRLSGNTIYF. In DNA, the CDR3 is TGTGCCAGCACGGGACCGCGCCTATCTGGAAACACCATATATTTT.

This clonotype occurred many times. The V and J genes are TRBV2 and TRBJ1-1; no firm D call. The CDR3 covers 14 residues. Germline assignment: CDR1 SNHLY and CDR2 FYNNEI. V lost 4 bases to trimming and J lost 5 bases, with 14 bases between them. CDR3 sequence: CASSASKSWTEAFF. The DNA for the CDR3 is TGTGCCAGCAGTGCCTCGAAGAGTTGGACTGAAGCTTTCTTT. Full variable domain (rest looked up from reference TRBV2 and TRBJ1-1): EPEVTQTPSHQVTQMGQEVILRCVPISNHLYFYWYRQILGQKVEFLVSFYNNEISEKSEIFDDQFSVERPDGSNFTLKIRSTKLEDSAMYFCASSASKSWTEAFFGQGTRLTVV.

This clonotype has a single count. This chain joins TRBV5-6 and TRBJ1-6; D gene uncertain. V gave up 2 bases and J gave up 6 bases, with 15 bases separating them. Germline V CDR1 and CDR2: SGHDT, YYEEEE. This CDR3 spans 16 amino acids. The CDR3 loop reads CASSLPRTDPNSPLHF. The DNA for the CDR3 is TGTGCCAGCAGCTTACCCCGAACGGACCCTAATTCACCCCTCCACTTT.

V is TRBV10-2 and J is TRBJ1-2; D is undetermined. With 0 bases removed from V and 12 bases from J, the gap between germline ends came to 11 bases. This CDR3 is 12 amino acids long. Germline loops: CDR1 WSHSY, CDR2 SAAADI. CDR3 residues: CASSESRAGNTF. The CDR3 region has the DNA TGCGCCAGCAGTGAGTCCCGGGCGGGCAACACCTTC.

The chain carries TRBV6-4 and TRBJ2-5; the D is unclear. CDR3 length equals 10 residues. The germline V gene encodes CDR1 MRHNA and CDR2 SNTAGT. V dropped 3 bases and J dropped 7 bases, with 3 bases sitting between them. The CDR3 DNA follows: TGTGCCAGCAGTGAAGGGACCCAGTACTTC. Translation: CASSEGTQYF.